Following are 27 T cell receptor beta chains from one sample sequenced in a study of post-analysis software for immune sequencing data. Overall study results and limits: When patients were compared with controls, about 5 TRBV segments were more frequent, TRBV5-6, TRBV5-1 and TRBV20-1 among them.

Prepared TCR beta cDNA libraries contained unique molecular identifiers. TCRdb redid the calling of the PCR reads with MiXCR, one entry per CDR3 protein. The table has some 890,000 distinct CDR3 sequences, approximately 57% seen once. The antigens these receptors bind are not known. Specimen: blood. Receptor source: a girl aged 10 to 17 with multiple sclerosis.

The rearrangement uses TRBV5-6 and TRBJ2-5; TRBD1 or TRBD2 may be the D gene (5 bases each). V shed 4 bases and J shed 5 bases, with 15 bases lying between them. This CDR3 has 14 residues. CDR1 and CDR2 from the germline V gene are SGHDT and YYEEEE. CDR3 in DNA: TGTGCCAGCAGCGTACAGAGGGGATGGGAGACCCAGTACTTC. Encoded protein: CASSVQRGWETQYF.

V usage is TRBV5-8 and J usage is TRBJ1-5; D might be TRBD1 (5 bases). Germline loops: CDR1 SGHTS, CDR2 YDEGEE. V was cut by 5 bases and J by 6 bases, with 18 bases left in between. The CDR3 is 15 residues long. The CDR3 DNA follows: TGTGCCAGCAGGGAAGGGGCCCGCCGGGGTCAGCCCCAGCATTTT. Protein sequence: CASREGARRGQPQHF.

The rearrangement uses TRBV10-1 and TRBJ2-6; D remains ambiguous. CDR1 and CDR2 from the germline V gene are WNHNN and SYGVQD (reference sequence). Trimming cost V 3 bases and J 0 bases, with 6 bases left between them. This CDR3 region has 15 residues. The CDR3 DNA sequence: TGCGCCAGCAGTGATGGGAACTCTGGGGCCAACGTCCTGACTTTC. Protein: CASSDGNSGANVLTF.

The V call is TRBV7-2, the J call TRBJ2-7; the match to TRBD1 covers 9 bases. Germline trimming cut 5 bases from V and 2 bases from J; bases unmatched to any gene: 7. CDR3 size: 15 residues. The germline gives CDR1 SGHTA, CDR2 FQGNSA. The chain's CDR3 is CASSVGTGWPYEQYF. The CDR3 DNA reads as TGTGCCAGCAGCGTCGGGACAGGGTGGCCCTACGAGCAGTACTTC. The complete variable domain, with remaining parts taken from reference TRBV7-2 and TRBJ2-7, reads GAGVSQSPSNKVTEKGKDVELRCDPISGHTALYWYRQSLGQGLEFLIYFQGNSAPDKSGLPSDRFSAERTGGSVSTLTIQRTQQEDSAVYLCASSVGTGWPYEQYFGPGTRLTVT.

This clonotype came up a few times. The chain recombines TRBV20-1 with TRBJ2-1; TRBD2 aligns across 9 bases. Germline CDR1 and CDR2: DFQATT and SNEGSKA (reference sequence). This CDR3 has 15 residues. V shed 7 bases and J 6 bases; nucleotides not matched to a gene: 13. The CDR3 nucleotides read TGCAGTGTCCCTAGCGGGACTAGAGGATCCAATGAGCAGTTCTTC. Protein: CSVPSGTRGSNEQFF.

The rearrangement uses TRBV5-6 and TRBJ2-7; 7 nucleotides align to TRBD1. The CDR3 has 13 residues. The V segment lost 2 bases and the J segment 2 bases; nucleotides outside the gene matches: 1. CDR1 is SGHDT and CDR2 is YYEEEE in the germline V gene. The CDR3 bases are TGTGCCAGCAGCTTCCAGGGGGCCTACGAGCAGTACTTC. It is translated as CASSFQGAYEQYF.

This clonotype was detected a few times. This chain joins TRBV6-5 and TRBJ1-2, with 12 nucleotides matching TRBD1. The length of the CDR3 is 15 residues. V lost 5 bases and J lost 4; bases outside the gene matches: 5. Germline V lookup: CDR1 MNHEY, CDR2 SVGAGI. CDR3 sequence: CASSPGTGGVYGYTF. As DNA, the CDR3 is TGTGCCAGCAGTCCCGGGACAGGGGGCGTCTATGGCTACACCTTC.

This clonotype was seen once. The rearrangement joins TRBV15 to TRBJ1-5; perhaps TRBD1 as D (6 bases). Germline V gene lookup returns CDR1 LNHNV and CDR2 YYDKDF (reference sequence). This CDR3 region has 15 residues. V was shortened by 0 bases and J by 3 bases, with 9 bases between the two germline ends. CDR3 region: CATSRDHRDNQPQHF. The CDR3, as DNA: TGTGCCACCAGCAGAGACCACAGGGACAATCAGCCCCAGCATTTT. The entire variable domain, with the rest obtained from reference TRBV15 and TRBJ1-5, is as follows: DAMVIQNPRYQVTQFGKPVTLSCSQTLNHNVMYWYQQKSSQAPKLLFHYYDKDFNNEADTPDNFQSRRPNTSFCFLDIRSPGLGDTAMYLCATSRDHRDNQPQHFGDGTRLSIL.

In its sample, this clonotype was seen once. This chain connects TRBV7-2 to TRBJ2-3; D is possibly TRBD2 (6 bases). CDR3 size: 16 residues. Germline V gene data show CDR1 as SGHTA and CDR2 as FQGNSA. The germline V and J ends were trimmed by 5 bases and 2 bases, with 17 bases remaining between them. CDR3 residues: CASSPRGREHTDTQYF. CDR3 DNA: TGTGCCAGCAGCCCCCGTGGGCGGGAACACACAGATACGCAGTATTTT. Complete variable domain (other parts from reference TRBV7-2 and TRBJ2-3): GAGVSQSPSNKVTEKGKDVELRCDPISGHTALYWYRQSLGQGLEFLIYFQGNSAPDKSGLPSDRFSAERTGGSVSTLTIQRTQQEDSAVYLCASSPRGREHTDTQYFGPGTRLTVL.

Concerning this clonotype: With a much larger clone just one base away, this may be a read error. The chain employs TRBV14 and TRBJ2-3; unclear D gene. The germline V and J ends were trimmed by 1 base and 7 bases, with 3 bases remaining between them. CDR3 size: 11 residues. Germline V gene lookup returns CDR1 SGHDN and CDR2 FVKESK. In DNA, the CDR3 is TGTGCCAGCAGCCAAGTACATACGCAGTATTTT. It encodes CASSQVHTQYF.

The chain recombines TRBV6-4 with TRBJ2-3; possible D gene TRBD2, 5 bases. Trimming pared 3 bases from V and 0 bases from J, leaving 10 bases between. The CDR3 covers 15 residues. CDR1 and CDR2 (germline): MRHNA, SNTAGT. The CDR3 bases are TGTGCCAGCAGTGAGACTGGCGGGAGCACAGATACGCAGTATTTT. The encoded protein is CASSETGGSTDTQYF.

V and J are TRBV29-1 and TRBJ2-3, with 10 bases matching TRBD1. Per germline, CDR1 SQVTM and CDR2 ANQGSEA. V lost 2 bases, J lost 3 bases, and 2 bases stayed unmatched. The CDR3 spans 14 residues. The CDR3 region is CSVEPGQGTDTQYF. The CDR3 nucleotides are TGCAGCGTTGAACCGGGACAGGGGACAGATACGCAGTATTTT.

This clonotype occurred a few times. V usage is TRBV6-5 and J usage is TRBJ1-4; D not certain. The germline gives CDR1 MNHEY, CDR2 SVGAGI. V lost 8 bases to trimming and J lost 8 bases, with 18 bases between them. The CDR3 is made up of 14 amino acids. This CDR3 is CASGHDIIREKLFF. DNA for the CDR3: TGTGCCAGCGGGCATGATATCATCCGGGAAAAACTGTTTTTT.

The chain joins TRBV12-3 or TRBV12-4 to TRBJ2-5, with TRBD1 as a possible D gene (5 bases). The closer fit of TRBJ2-7 to the DNA end suggests the J call may be wrong. The CDR3 runs to 14 residues. The CDR3 coding sequence is TGTGCCAGCAGTTTTCAGGGCCGGCCCTACGAGCAGTACTTC. Protein sequence: CASSFQGRPYEQYF.

This sequence joins TRBV30 and TRBJ2-1; a weak D match, TRBD2 (6 bases). V lost 7 bases and J lost 12, with 16 bases in between. Germline V gene sequence: CDR1 GTSNPN, CDR2 SVGIG (reference sequence). This CDR3 contains 11 residues. In DNA form, the CDR3 reads TGTGCCTCCTCGACGGGGGATCGGCAGTTCTTC. This encodes CASSTGDRQFF.

With respect to this clonotype: One end of the junction is discordant with germline, which a read error may explain. The V call is TRBV5-5, the J call TRBJ1-2, with 7 nucleotides matching TRBD1. Germline assignment: CDR1 SGHKS and CDR2 YYEKEE (reference sequence). This CDR3 spans 15 amino acids. The CDR3 loop reads CASGHRGRRGYGYTF. CDR3 sequence (DNA): TGCGCCAGCGGGCACAGGGGACGAAGAGGCTATGGCTACACCTTC.

The chain joins TRBV28 to TRBJ1-2, with D perhaps TRBD1 (6 bases). Trimming pared 4 bases from V and 4 bases from J, leaving 16 bases between. Germline assignment: CDR1 MDHEN and CDR2 SYDVKM. CDR3 size: 15 residues. This CDR3 is CASSSGTGSLYGYTF. CDR3 DNA: TGTGCCAGCAGTTCGGGAACAGGGTCTCTCTATGGCTACACCTTC.

The chain employs TRBV20-1 and TRBJ2-6; 9 bases fit TRBD2. V lost 6 bases to trimming and J lost 0 bases; unmatched junction nucleotides: 6. The CDR3 has 16 amino acids. Germline values: CDR1 DFQATT, CDR2 SNEGSKA (reference sequence). The CDR3 loop reads CSARSGGSSGANVLTF. CDR3 DNA sequence: TGCAGTGCCCGGAGCGGGGGGAGCTCTGGGGCCAACGTCCTGACTTTC.

The V gene is TRBV11-2, the J gene TRBJ2-3, with D possibly matching TRBD1 (5 bases). V lost 5 bases to trimming and J lost 0 bases, with 24 bases between them. The CDR3 covers 19 residues. Germline V gene sequence: CDR1 SGHAT, CDR2 FQNNGV. CDR3 protein: CASSRAQVLGPPSTDTQYF. In DNA, the CDR3 is TGTGCCAGCAGCCGAGCCCAGGTTCTGGGGCCTCCTAGCACAGATACGCAGTATTTT. The full variable domain, completed using reference TRBV11-2 and TRBJ2-3, is EAGVAQSPRYKIIEKRQSVAFWCNPISGHATLYWYQQILGQGPKLLIQFQNNGVVDDSQLPKDRFSAERLKGVDSTLKIQPAKLEDSAVYLCASSRAQVLGPPSTDTQYFGPGTRLTVL.

This clonotype appeared a few times. The chain is built from TRBV5-1 and TRBJ2-3; D possibly corresponds to TRBD1 (5 bases). Per germline, CDR1 SGHRS and CDR2 YFSETQ. Trimming took off 3 bases at V and 6 bases at J, with 14 bases between the two ends. The CDR3 sequence is 14 residues long. The DNA of the CDR3 is TGCGCCAGCAGCTCACAGGTTGATTCGGATACGCAGTATTTT. Amino acids: CASSSQVDSDTQYF.

This clonotype was seen just once. The CDR3 coding sequence is TGCAGTGCTGGGACTAGCGGGAGGTCCAACAATGAGCAGTTCTTC. It translates to CSAGTSGRSNNEQFF. This chain connects TRBV20-1 to TRBJ2-1; 15 bases are a match to TRBD2. The germline V gene has CDR1 DFQATT and CDR2 SNEGSKA (reference sequence). The junction had 4 bases not matched to a gene; V was cut back by 5 bases and J by 5 bases. The CDR3 sequence is 15 residues long.

In its sample, this clonotype was seen once. The chain joins TRBV6-6 to TRBJ2-7, with D possibly being TRBD2 (6 bases). Germline-derived CDR1 and CDR2 are MNHNY and SVGAGI (reference sequence). This CDR3 is built from 12 residues. V dropped 7 bases and J dropped 1 base, with 8 bases sitting between them. CDR3 bases: TGTGCCAGCATGGAGGGTTCCTACGAGCAGTACTTC. The encoded protein is CASMEGSYEQYF.

This clonotype was seen a few times. CDR3 sequence reads: CASSLAGQNTGELFF. The CDR3 nucleotides are TGTGCCAGCAGTTTGGCAGGGCAGAACACCGGGGAGCTGTTTTTT. V gene TRBV12-3 or TRBV12-4 combines with J gene TRBJ2-2; a possible D gene is TRBD1 (5 bases). This CDR3 is 15 amino acids long. Trimming pared 3 bases from V and 1 base from J, leaving 9 bases between.

Here the CDR3 DNA reads TGCGCCAGCAGCCAGAACGCGGGCTACAATGAGCAGTACTTC. Translating gives CASSQNAGYNEQYF. The genes are TRBV4-1 and TRBJ2-1; weak D call: TRBD2 (5 bases). The end of the DNA is better explained by TRBJ2-7, so the J call may be wrong. This CDR3 comprises 14 residues. The germline V gene has CDR1 MGHRA and CDR2 YSYEKL.

This clonotype was counted between two and nine times. The chain is built from TRBV7-9 and TRBJ2-1, with TRBD2 matching 9 bases. CDR1 and CDR2 from the germline V gene are SEHNR and FQNEAQ (reference sequence). The V and J ends lost 5 bases and 10 bases, in that order; junction bases with no gene match: 18. The CDR3 is 17 amino acids. CDR3 DNA sequence: TGTGCCAGCAGCCCATCTCCGGGACTAGCCCTAGGCGGCGAGCAGTTCTTC. Encoded protein: CASSPSPGLALGGEQFF.

This clonotype was seen a handful of times. This chain joins TRBV27 and TRBJ2-5; the D gene is possibly TRBD1 (6 bases). V was pared by 5 bases and J by 1 base, with 23 bases between. This CDR3 comprises 18 residues. Germline V lookup: CDR1 MNHEY, CDR2 SMNVEV (reference sequence). The CDR3 DNA reads TGTGCCAGCAGTGCATTATTTGCCCCGGACAGAGTCCAAGAGACCCAGTACTTC. Its protein product is CASSALFAPDRVQETQYF.

This clonotype was observed a few times. V usage is TRBV7-9 and J usage is TRBJ1-2; no clear D gene. The CDR3 length is 12 residues. The V and J ends lost 11 bases and 1 base respectively, with 11 bases between them. Germline CDR1 SEHNR, CDR2 FQNEAQ (reference sequence). The CDR3 loop reads CAGAGINYGYTF. In DNA, the CDR3 is TGTGCCGGTGCCGGGATTAACTATGGCTACACCTTC.